The 10 T cell receptor beta chains below were found in one sample sequenced in a study of blood T cell repertoires in COVID-19. Produced via immunoSEQ multiplex PCR; TCRdb's table is partial and in-frame only. Among about 170,000 clones listed, around 81% were seen once. The sample was peripheral blood. These receptors were taken from a woman of 80 years or more with COVID-19, enrolled during active disease.

Here the CDR3 reads CASSLGVEGYGYTF. The DNA for the CDR3 is TGTGCCAGCAGCTTAGGGGTAGAGGGCTATGGCTACACCTTC. This rearrangement joins TRBV7-6 to TRBJ1-2; D unclear. Trimming cost V 1 base and J 4 bases, with 10 bases left between them. CDR1 is SGHVS, CDR2 FNYEAQ, per germline. The CDR3 consists of 14 residues.

J is TRBJ1-1 and V is TRBV10-3; D might be TRBD1 (6 bases). CDR1 is ENHRY and CDR2 is SYGVKD in the germline V gene. This CDR3 region has 13 residues. V gave up 10 bases and J gave up 10 bases, with 22 bases separating them. CDR3 sequence reads: CASSPDSAYGAFF. As DNA, the CDR3 is TGTGCCAGCAGCCCGGACAGCGCCTATGGAGCTTTCTTT.

The V gene is TRBV6-5, the J gene TRBJ2-5, with a tentative D call TRBD1 (6 bases). Trimming shortened V by 5 bases and J by 0 bases, and 13 bases separated the two germline ends. Germline CDR1 and CDR2: MNHEY and SVGAGI. The CDR3 contains 15 residues. In DNA form, the CDR3 reads TGTGCCAGCAGTCTCGACAGGCTGTACCAAGAGACCCAGTACTTC. Translation: CASSLDRLYQETQYF.

The V call is TRBV2, the J call TRBJ1-5; no reliable D call. Germline-derived CDR1 and CDR2 are SNHLY and FYNNEI. CDR3 length: 13 residues. With 3 bases removed from V and 0 bases from J, the gap between germline ends came to 3 bases. CDR3 nucleotides: TGTGCCAGCAGTGATCATAGCAATCAGCCCCAGCATTTT. Translating it yields CASSDHSNQPQHF.

CDR3 DNA sequence: TGTGCCAGCAGTTCACACCGGGGGATGAACACTGAAGCTTTCTTT. The encoded protein is CASSSHRGMNTEAFF. The rearrangement uses TRBV6-5 and TRBJ1-1; perhaps TRBD1 as D (5 bases). CDR1 is MNHEY and CDR2 is SVGAGI in the germline V gene. The V end was cut by 4 bases, the J end by 0 bases, with 12 bases between. The CDR3 length is 15 residues.

The chain couples TRBV5-6 to TRBJ1-2, with a weak D call TRBD1 (5 bases). This CDR3 comprises 16 residues. Deletions cut 4 bases from V and 7 bases from J, with 23 bases between. Germline CDR1 SGHDT, CDR2 YYEEEE. The CDR3 spells CASSGGLAGLTGGYTF. DNA for the CDR3: TGTGCCAGCAGCGGGGGGTTGGCAGGCTTAACTGGTGGCTACACCTTC.

This chain connects TRBV28 to TRBJ1-2; a weak D match, TRBD1 (6 bases). Trimming left V 2 bases short and J 7 bases short, with 20 bases between. Per the germline V gene, CDR1 is MDHEN and CDR2 is SYDVKM. CDR3 length: 16 amino acids. The CDR3 DNA reads as TGTGCCAGCAGTTTAGGGTGGGGGCCACAAGTAGGTGGCTACACCTTC. Residues: CASSLGWGPQVGGYTF.

This rearrangement joins TRBV2 to TRBJ2-1, with D possibly matching TRBD1 (6 bases). The CDR3 spans 14 residues. Germline CDR1 reads SNHLY; CDR2 reads FYNNEI. V was pared by 9 bases and J by 2 bases, with 14 bases between. Written as DNA, the CDR3 is TGTGCCAGTAAAAGGGACACCGCCTACAATGAGCAGTTCTTC. Protein: CASKRDTAYNEQFF.

The chain combines TRBV29-1 with TRBJ2-7; maybe TRBD2 (6 bases). V was clipped by 7 bases and J by 4 bases, with 14 bases between them. The CDR3 contains 12 residues. The germline V gene encodes CDR1 SQVTM and CDR2 ANQGSEA. The CDR3 bases are TGCAGCGGGGCGGAGGGACCTTACGAGCAGTACTTC. Translated: CSGAEGPYEQYF.

This clone was counted between two and nine times. V gene TRBV12-3 or TRBV12-4 combines with J gene TRBJ1-4, with D hard to call. This CDR3 contains 12 residues. Trimming pared 7 bases from V and 11 bases from J, leaving 14 bases between. The CDR3 here is CASTTPTGKLFF. The CDR3 nucleotides are TGTGCCAGCACGACACCCACGGGGAAACTGTTTTTT.